This TCR beta chain was identified in a study of cytomegalovirus exposure and HLA in healthy donors. Study in general: Approximately 80 million unique TCRs, all from HLA-typed donors, were included in an early release of the data.

The study, taken as a whole, reports: Reportedly, TCR beta sequences accurately predicted HLA-A and HLA-B alleles in most subjects. Cytomegalovirus association was listed for around 170 TCR beta chains.

While unrecorded immune exposures were likely, the donors were nominally healthy when sampled. This clone was found a few times. Antigen unknown. Primers included in the PCR were 60 Vbeta and 13 Jbeta primers. Sequenced by immunoSEQ multiplex PCR; TCRdb stores in-frame clones only, minus some. The sample shows 60,000 to 100,000 clones, roughly 79% of them seen only once. Sample: PBMCs. The source of this sequence is a man aged 35 to 55 in good health and CMV-seronegative.

CDR3 sequence reads: CASSDQPAGVTNEKLFF. Here the CDR3 DNA reads TGCGCCAGCAGCGACCAACCCGCAGGGGTGACTAATGAAAAACTGTTTTTT. The chain is built from TRBV5-1 and TRBJ1-4; perhaps TRBD1 as D (6 bases). CDR3 size: 17 residues. Trimming removed 4 bases at V and 2 bases at J, with 18 bases between. Germline V CDR1 and CDR2: SGHRS, YFSETQ.